This T cell receptor beta chain was documented in a study of early T cells in non-severe SARS-CoV-2 infection. As for the study in general: Unpaired chains resulted from sequencing bulk RNA of unsorted whole blood.

Looked up from germline, CDR1 is GTSNPN and CDR2 is SVGIG (reference sequence). The CDR3 spans 15 residues. Trimming cost V 0 bases and J 3 bases, with 11 bases left between them. This clonotype was counted only a few times. Each CDR3 protein gets one entry after TCRdb re-called the 5' RACE reads with MiXCR. The table shows roughly 120,000 distinct CDR3 sequences, with 10% to 15% occurring only once. This TCR came from an adult who was a healthcare worker with PCR-confirmed SARS-CoV-2 infection or an uninfected control (not recorded which). This sequence joins TRBV30 and TRBJ2-2; tentatively, D is TRBD2 (6 bases). Sequenced here: whole blood, sampled at baseline. The CDR3 reads CAWSVGTGDTGELFF. CDR3 bases: TGTGCCTGGAGTGTAGGGACGGGAGACACCGGGGAGCTGTTTTTT.